This TCR beta chain was retrieved from a study of Graves' ophthalmopathy and Graves' hyperthyroidism (dated by TCRdb to 2016 to 2018). For the study in its entirety: Peripheral blood samples were taken at the time of initial diagnosis, before any treatment was given. An independent validation cohort was composed of around 19 hyperthyroidism patients and 17 patients who later progressed from hyperthyroidism to ophthalmopathy. Following sampling, methimazole starting at 30 mg daily was administered to hyperthyroidism patients, and high-dose intravenous methylprednisolone was administered to ophthalmopathy patients. A discovery set of about 99 patients (around 45 ophthalmopathy, 57 stable hyperthyroidism) was enrolled to explore V-J signatures distinguishing ophthalmopathy from hyperthyroidism. In roughly six hyperthyroidism patients, the T-cell repertoires found in thyroid tissue were compared with those found in blood. The study used TCR beta repertoire signatures to distinguish Graves' ophthalmopathy from Graves' hyperthyroidism and to predict progression to ophthalmopathy. The 75 to 100 discovery patients were randomly split 7:3 into training and test sets. In total, 135 blood samples were TCR-sequenced: under 45 ophthalmopathy, roughly 77 hyperthyroidism and around 17 hyperthyroidism-to-ophthalmopathy patients. General findings and caveats noted by the study authors: No statistical method was used to predetermine the sample size, and group allocation was not hidden from the investigators. Most expanded thyroid clonotypes with frequency above 0.001 were also detected in blood, suggesting blood repertoires may reflect the thyroid immune response. In cross-validation, the 13-signature model distinguished ophthalmopathy from stable hyperthyroidism with 87.88% sensitivity and over 81% specificity, while in the test set the corresponding values were 80% and 75%. In validation, the model predicted ophthalmopathy progression with about 71% sensitivity and approximately 75% specificity; some twelve predicted patients were CT-confirmed with GO in a median of about 6.1 months.

Ophthalmopathy patients were characterized by moderately to severely active disease, a Clinical Activity Score of at least 3, a NOSPECS grade of at least 4, and a disease duration under 3 months. Patients were excluded if they had other autoimmune diseases, uncontrolled infections, pregnancy or lactation. Diagnosis relied on clinical symptoms, serum thyroxine, TRAb, thyroid ultrasound and orbital computed tomography. Ficoll-Paque density gradient centrifugation was used to isolate PBMCs from around 9.1 ml of fresh peripheral blood. Total RNA was extracted with Trizol reagent and quality-checked on an Agilent 2100 Bioanalyzer. The CDR3 covers 12 residues, taking in both the cysteine and the phenylalanine. The CDR3 DNA has 36 bases and is translated from base 1. The germline V gene gives CDR1 as MNHNS and CDR2 as SASEGT. V is pared back by 2 bases and J by 7 bases, with 6 bases lying between the germline termini.

This clonotype was counted many times. The target of this receptor is not known. The record has no base qualities; no much larger clone is one base away. For repertoire sequencing, the TCR beta CDR3 regions were amplified from RNA transcripts. HTBI primers and the Qiagen OneStep RT-PCR kit were used in a first-round RT-PCR, which was followed by a second-round multiplex PCR, size selection and purification. Libraries were sequenced on an Illumina HiSeq2000 using paired-end 100 bp reads. The original methods were these. SOAPnuke was used to process the reads, throwing out any read that had adapters, had uncalled bases, had a mean Phred below 15, or lacked an exact constant-primer or identifier match. COPE v1.2.5 was used to merge high-quality paired reads. Each unique nucleotide sequence was treated as a clonotype, and MiTCR v1.1 was used to align the clonotypes to the IMGT TRB V, D and J references. Analysis was restricted to V-J combinations with a frequency above 0.0001, which covered 99.2% of repertoires. For each V-J combination, a TCR clonal expansion and chaos score was defined as F50 clonal expansion divided by the chaos observed in the TCRdist matrix. Welch's t-statistics and random forest were used to reduce the features to some 13 V-J combinations, which were then used as input to a naive Bayes classifier. The similarity between thyroid and blood repertoires was quantified using the Morisita-Horn index. TCRdb cleaned the public reads at Q25 with fastp, built clones with MiXCR and kept in-frame beta chains. Every distinct CDR3 protein forms one entry, paired with its most common genes and DNA. The authors' filters were not applied to this entry. This sample lists over 150,000 distinct CDR3 sequences; roughly 37% were detected once. The ten largest account for under 7% of the sample.

The sample taken for sequencing was peripheral blood. Here the chain combines TRBV6-1 and TRBJ1-5; no D gene is confidently identified. The TCR comes from a woman in her forties with Graves' ophthalmopathy. Donor details come from another sample of the same person, matched by shared clones. Here is the DNA: TGTGCCAGCAGTGAATTTGACCAGCCCCAGCATTTT. Its coded protein is CASSEFDQPQHF.